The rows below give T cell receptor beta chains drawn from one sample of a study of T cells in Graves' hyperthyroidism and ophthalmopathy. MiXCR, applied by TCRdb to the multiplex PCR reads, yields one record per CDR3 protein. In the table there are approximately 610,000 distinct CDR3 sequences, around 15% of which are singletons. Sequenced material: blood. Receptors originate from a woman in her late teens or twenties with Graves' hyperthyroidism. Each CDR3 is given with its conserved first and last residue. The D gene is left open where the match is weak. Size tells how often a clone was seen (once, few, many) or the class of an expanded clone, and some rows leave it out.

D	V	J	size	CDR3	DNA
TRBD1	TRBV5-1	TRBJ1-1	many	CASSAQGDTEAFF	TGCGCCAGCAGCGCGCAGGGGGACACTGAAGCTTTCTTT
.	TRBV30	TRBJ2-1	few	CAWSADGASHNEQFF	TGTGCCTGGAGTGCTGACGGAGCTTCGCACAATGAGCAGTTCTTC
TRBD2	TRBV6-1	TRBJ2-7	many	CASRTLGLAGGGEQYF	TGTGCCAGCAGAACCCTGGGACTAGCGGGAGGGGGCGAGCAGTACTTC
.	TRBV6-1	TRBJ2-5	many	CASSELAGRRYQETQYF	TGTGCCAGCAGTGAATTGGCTGGACGGAGGTACCAAGAGACCCAGTACTTC
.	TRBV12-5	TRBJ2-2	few	CASGPRDGNTGELFF	TGTGCTAGTGGCCCCCGGGACGGGAACACCGGGGAGCTGTTTTTT
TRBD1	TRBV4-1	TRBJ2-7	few	CASSQVGTGDNEQYF	TGCGCCAGCAGCCAAGTCGGGACAGGGGATAACGAGCAGTACTTC
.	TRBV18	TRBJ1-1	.	CASATVLNTEAFF	TGTGCCAGCGCGACAGTCTTGAACACTGAAGCTTTCTTT
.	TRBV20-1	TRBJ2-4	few	CSAHGGSESKNIQYF	TGCAGTGCCCACGGAGGGTCTGAGTCCAAAAACATTCAGTACTTC
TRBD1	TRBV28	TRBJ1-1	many	CASSLTLDRGTFF	TGTGCCAGCAGTTTAACCCTCGACAGGGGAACTTTCTTT
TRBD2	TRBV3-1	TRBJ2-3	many	CASSQGLAGGDTQYF	TGTGCCAGCAGCCAAGGACTAGCGGGAGGAGATACGCAGTATTTT
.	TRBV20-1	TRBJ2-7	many	CSASWYGEQYF	TGCAGTGCTAGTTGGTACGGCGAGCAGTACTTC
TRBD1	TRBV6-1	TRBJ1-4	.	CATSGTATNEKLFF	TGTGCCACCTCCGGGACAGCAACTAATGAAAAACTGTTTTTT
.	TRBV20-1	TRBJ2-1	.	CSARDRGILGSYNEQFF	TGCAGTGCTAGAGATCGTGGGATACTAGGCTCCTACAATGAGCAGTTCTTC
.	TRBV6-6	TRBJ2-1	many	CASSYRGGAIYNEQFF	TGTGCCAGCAGTTACCGTGGGGGGGCCATATACAATGAGCAGTTCTTC
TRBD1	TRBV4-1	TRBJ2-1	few	CASRGQVRDNEQFF	TGCGCCAGCAGAGGACAGGTCCGGGACAATGAGCAGTTCTTC
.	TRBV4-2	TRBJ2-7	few	CASSPIPGVYEQYF	TGTGCCAGCAGCCCTATACCCGGGGTCTACGAGCAGTACTTC
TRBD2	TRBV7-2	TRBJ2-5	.	CASSPWAGAQYF	TGTGCCAGCAGCCCTTGGGCGGGGGCCCAGTACTTC
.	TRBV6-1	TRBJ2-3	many	CASTPRFLGATDTQYF	TGTGCCAGCACCCCGCGGTTTTTGGGGGCCACAGATACGCAGTATTTT
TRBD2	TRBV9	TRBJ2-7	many	CASSVNGGASYEQYF	TGTGCCAGCAGCGTCAACGGGGGGGCTTCCTACGAGCAGTACTTC
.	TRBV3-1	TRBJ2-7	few	CASSQKLYEQYF	TGTGCCAGCAGCCAGAAGCTCTACGAGCAGTACTTC
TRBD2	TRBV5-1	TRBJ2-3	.	CASSKVAGVVDTQYF	TGCGCCAGCAGCAAAGTAGCGGGAGTGGTAGATACGCAGTATTTT
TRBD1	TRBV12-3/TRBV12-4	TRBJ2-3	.	CASSSGTGGDTQYF	TGTGCCAGCAGCTCCGGGACAGGGGGAGATACGCAGTATTTT
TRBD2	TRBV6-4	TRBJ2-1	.	CASREAGGHNEQFF	TGTGCCAGCAGAGAAGCGGGAGGGCACAATGAGCAGTTCTTC
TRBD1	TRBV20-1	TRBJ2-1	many	CSARDDRRGTGLYNEQFF	TGCAGTGCTAGAGATGATCGTCGGGGGACAGGGCTATACAATGAGCAGTTCTTC
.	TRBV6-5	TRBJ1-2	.	CASSYSGGQIGYTF	TGTGCCAGCAGTTACTCGGGGGGCCAAATCGGCTACACCTTC
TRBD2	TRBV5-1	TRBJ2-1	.	CASSAGLAGGPGLLQEQFF	TGCGCCAGCAGCGCGGGACTAGCGGGAGGGCCAGGTTTATTGCAAGAGCAGTTCTTC
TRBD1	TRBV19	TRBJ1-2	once	CASVDRGYGYTF	TGTGCCAGTGTGGACAGGGGCTATGGCTACACCTTC
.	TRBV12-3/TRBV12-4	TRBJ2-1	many	CASSLGDGTYNEQFF	TGTGCCAGCAGCCTTGGTGACGGAACCTACAATGAGCAGTTCTTC
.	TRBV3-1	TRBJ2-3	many	CASSQEEIASTDTQYF	TGTGCCAGCAGCCAAGAGGAAATAGCCTCCACAGATACGCAGTATTTT
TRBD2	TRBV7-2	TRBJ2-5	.	CASSLTTSGSVLAETQYF	TGTGCCAGCAGCTTGACGACTAGCGGGAGCGTACTGGCAGAGACCCAGTACTTC
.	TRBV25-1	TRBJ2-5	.	CASSGKETQYF	TGTGCCAGCAGTGGAAAGGAGACCCAGTACTTC
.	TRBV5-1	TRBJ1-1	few	CASSLAPGGNTEAFF	TGCGCCAGCAGCTTGGCCCCGGGGGGGAACACTGAAGCTTTCTTT
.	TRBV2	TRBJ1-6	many	CASSARVSPLHF	TGTGCCAGCAGTGCACGCGTTTCACCCCTCCACTTT
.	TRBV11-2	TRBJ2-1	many	CASSSIRGFGNEQFF	TGTGCCAGCAGCTCGATCCGGGGGTTCGGCAATGAGCAGTTCTTC
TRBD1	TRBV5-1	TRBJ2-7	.	CASSSSGQGYEQYF	TGCGCCAGCAGCTCCTCGGGACAGGGGTACGAGCAGTACTTC
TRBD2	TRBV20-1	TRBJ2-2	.	CSARTSLGELFF	TGCAGTGCTCGGACTAGCCTCGGGGAGCTGTTTTTT
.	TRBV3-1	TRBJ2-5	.	CASSFDPGISEETQYF	TGTGCCAGCAGCTTCGACCCGGGGATTTCTGAGGAGACCCAGTACTTC
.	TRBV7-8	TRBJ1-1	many	CASSLGPGRGTEAFF	TGTGCCAGCAGCTTAGGTCCAGGTCGAGGAACTGAAGCTTTCTTT
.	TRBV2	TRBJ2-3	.	CASREDTDTQYF	TGTGCCAGCAGGGAGGACACAGATACGCAGTATTTT
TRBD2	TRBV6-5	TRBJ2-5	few	CASSYPPIQASGGGGETQYF	TGTGCCAGCAGTTACCCTCCCATCCAGGCTAGCGGGGGGGGAGGAGAGACCCAGTACTTC
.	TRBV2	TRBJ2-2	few	CASSEEWESHTGELFF	TGTGCCAGCAGTGAAGAATGGGAATCCCACACCGGGGAGCTGTTTTTT
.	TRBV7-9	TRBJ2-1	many	CASSSNLLAWGEQFF	TGTGCCAGCAGCTCAAACCTCCTCGCGTGGGGTGAGCAGTTCTTC
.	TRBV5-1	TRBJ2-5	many	CASMVSGTKEETQYF	TGCGCCAGCATGGTCTCCGGGACGAAGGAAGAGACCCAGTACTTC
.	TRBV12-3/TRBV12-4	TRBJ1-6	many	CASRPGREWSPLHF	TGTGCCAGCAGACCCGGCCGGGAGTGGTCACCCCTCCACTTT
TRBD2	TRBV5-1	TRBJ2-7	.	CASSQVGGLAGGYEQYF	TGCGCCAGCAGCCAAGTAGGGGGACTAGCGGGGGGATACGAGCAGTACTTC
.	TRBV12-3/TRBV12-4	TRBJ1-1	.	CATVRTEAFF	TGTGCCACCGTCCGTACGGAGGCTTTCTTT
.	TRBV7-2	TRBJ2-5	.	CASSLEGRFRETQYF	TGTGCCAGCAGCTTAGAAGGCAGGTTCCGAGAGACCCAGTACTTC
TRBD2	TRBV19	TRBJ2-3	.	CASRTRTSGRGDTQYF	TGTGCCAGTCGGACGAGGACTAGCGGGAGAGGTGATACGCAGTATTTT
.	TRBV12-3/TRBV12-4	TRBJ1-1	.	CASSYWRRGNTEAFF	TGTGCCAGCAGTTACTGGAGGCGGGGTAACACTGAAGCTTTCTTT
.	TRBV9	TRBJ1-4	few	CASSEGNEKLFF	TGTGCCAGCAGCGAGGGGAATGAAAAACTGTTTTTT
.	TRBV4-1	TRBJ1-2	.	CASSEGSGCTF	TGCGCCAGCAGCGAAGGCTCCGGTTGCACCTTC
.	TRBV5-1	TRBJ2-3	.	CASSLWTRTDTQYF	TGCGCCAGCAGCCTCTGGACCCGCACAGATACGCAGTATTTT